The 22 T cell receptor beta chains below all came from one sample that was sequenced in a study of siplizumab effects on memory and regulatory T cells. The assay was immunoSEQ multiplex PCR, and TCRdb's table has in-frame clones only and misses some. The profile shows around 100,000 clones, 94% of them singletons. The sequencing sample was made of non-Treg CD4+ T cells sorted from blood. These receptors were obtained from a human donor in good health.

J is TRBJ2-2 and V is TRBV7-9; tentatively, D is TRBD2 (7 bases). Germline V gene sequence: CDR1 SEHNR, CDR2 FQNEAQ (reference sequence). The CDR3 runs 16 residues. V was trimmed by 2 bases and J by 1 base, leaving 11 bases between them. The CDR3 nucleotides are TGTGCCAGCAGCTTACTCGGGGGGCGGAACACCGGGGAGCTGTTTTTT. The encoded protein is CASSLLGGRNTGELFF.

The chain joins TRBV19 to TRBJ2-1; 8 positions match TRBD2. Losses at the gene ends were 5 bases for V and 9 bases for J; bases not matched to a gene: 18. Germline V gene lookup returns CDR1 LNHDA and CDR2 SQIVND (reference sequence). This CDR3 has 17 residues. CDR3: CASSVTGGPSVGTEQFF. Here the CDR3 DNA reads TGTGCCAGTAGTGTGACGGGAGGGCCTTCGGTCGGTACTGAGCAGTTCTTC. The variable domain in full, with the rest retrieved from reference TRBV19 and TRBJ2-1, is DGGITQSPKYLFRKEGQNVTLSCEQNLNHDAMYWYRQDPGQGLRLIYYSQIVNDFQKGDIAEGYSVSREKKESFPLTVTSAQKNPTAFYLCASSVTGGPSVGTEQFFGPGTRLTVL.

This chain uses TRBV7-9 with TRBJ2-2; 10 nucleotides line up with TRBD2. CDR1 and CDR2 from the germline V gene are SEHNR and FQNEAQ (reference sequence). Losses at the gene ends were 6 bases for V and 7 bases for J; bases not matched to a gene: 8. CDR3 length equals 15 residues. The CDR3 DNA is TGTGCCAGCAGGCGGACTAGCGGAGGAATCGGGGAGCTGTTTTTT. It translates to CASRRTSGGIGELFF.

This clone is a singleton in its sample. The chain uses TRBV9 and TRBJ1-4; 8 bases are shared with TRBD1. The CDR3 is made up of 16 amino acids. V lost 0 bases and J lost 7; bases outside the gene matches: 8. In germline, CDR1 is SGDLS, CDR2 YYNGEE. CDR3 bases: TGTGCCAGCAGCGTAGGGGTAGGACAGGGCGGTGAAAAACTGTTTTTT. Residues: CASSVGVGQGGEKLFF.

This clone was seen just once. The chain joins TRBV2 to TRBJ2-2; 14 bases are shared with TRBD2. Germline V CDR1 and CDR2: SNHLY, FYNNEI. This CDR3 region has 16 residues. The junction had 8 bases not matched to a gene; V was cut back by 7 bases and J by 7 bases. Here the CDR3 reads CASKGKTSGRGGELFF. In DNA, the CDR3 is TGTGCCAGCAAGGGGAAGACTAGCGGGAGGGGCGGGGAGCTGTTTTTT.

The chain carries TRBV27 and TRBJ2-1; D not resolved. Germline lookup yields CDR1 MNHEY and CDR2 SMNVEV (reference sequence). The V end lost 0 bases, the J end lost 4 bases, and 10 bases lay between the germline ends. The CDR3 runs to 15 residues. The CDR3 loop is CASSLSPLEYNEQFF. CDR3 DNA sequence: TGTGCCAGCAGTTTATCCCCCCTAGAATACAATGAGCAGTTCTTC.

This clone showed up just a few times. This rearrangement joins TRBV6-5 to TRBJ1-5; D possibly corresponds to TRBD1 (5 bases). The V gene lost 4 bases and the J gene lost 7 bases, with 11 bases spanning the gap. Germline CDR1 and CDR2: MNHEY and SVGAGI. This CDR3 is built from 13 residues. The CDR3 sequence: CASSSEGQQPQHF. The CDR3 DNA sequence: TGTGCCAGCAGTTCCGAGGGGCAACAGCCCCAGCATTTT.

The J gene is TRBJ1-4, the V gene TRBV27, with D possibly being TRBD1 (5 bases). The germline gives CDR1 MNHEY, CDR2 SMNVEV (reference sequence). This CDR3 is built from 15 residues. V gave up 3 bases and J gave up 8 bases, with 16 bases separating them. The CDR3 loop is CASSFISGVGEKLFF. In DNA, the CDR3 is TGTGCCAGCAGTTTTATATCGGGGGTTGGCGAAAAACTGTTTTTT.

The CDR3, as DNA: TGTGCCAGCAGCGTAGGGCAGGCCCCGTGGGAGACCCAGTACTTC. The encoded protein is CASSVGQAPWETQYF. V is TRBV9 and J is TRBJ2-5; D is unclear. The CDR3 has 15 amino acids. V dropped 0 bases and J dropped 5 bases, with 14 bases sitting between them. Germline CDR1 is SGDLS and CDR2 is YYNGEE.

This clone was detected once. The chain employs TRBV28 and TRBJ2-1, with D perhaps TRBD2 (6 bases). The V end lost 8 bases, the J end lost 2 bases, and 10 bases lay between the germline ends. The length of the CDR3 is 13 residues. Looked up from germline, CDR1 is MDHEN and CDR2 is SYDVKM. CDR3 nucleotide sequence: TGTGCCAGCCGCGGGGCCCCCTACAATGAGCAGTTCTTC. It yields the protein CASRGAPYNEQFF.

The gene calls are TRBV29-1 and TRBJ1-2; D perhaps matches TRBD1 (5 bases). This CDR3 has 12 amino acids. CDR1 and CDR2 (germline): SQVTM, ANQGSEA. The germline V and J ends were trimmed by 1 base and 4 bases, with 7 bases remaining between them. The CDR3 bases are TGCAGCGTTGAAGGGGGCGGCTATGGCTACACCTTC. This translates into CSVEGGGYGYTF.

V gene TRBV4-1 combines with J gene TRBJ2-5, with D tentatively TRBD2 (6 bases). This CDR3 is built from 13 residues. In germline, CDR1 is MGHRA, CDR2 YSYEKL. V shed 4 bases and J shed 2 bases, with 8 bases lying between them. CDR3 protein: CASSPGRQETQYF. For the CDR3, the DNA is TGCGCCAGCAGCCCCGGGAGACAAGAGACCCAGTACTTC.

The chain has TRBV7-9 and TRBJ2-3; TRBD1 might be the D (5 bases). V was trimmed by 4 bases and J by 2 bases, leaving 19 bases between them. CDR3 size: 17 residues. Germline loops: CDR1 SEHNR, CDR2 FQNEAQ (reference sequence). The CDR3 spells CASSSLTPQGPTDTQYF. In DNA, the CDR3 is TGTGCCAGCAGCTCACTCACCCCGCAGGGCCCCACAGATACGCAGTATTTT.

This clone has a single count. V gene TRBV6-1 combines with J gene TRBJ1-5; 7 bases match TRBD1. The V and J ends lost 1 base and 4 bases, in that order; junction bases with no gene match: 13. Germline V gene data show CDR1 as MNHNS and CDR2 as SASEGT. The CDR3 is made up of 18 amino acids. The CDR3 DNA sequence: TGTGCCAGCAGTGAAGATATAACAGGGGTCGTATGGAATCAGCCCCAGCATTTT. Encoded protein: CASSEDITGVVWNQPQHF.

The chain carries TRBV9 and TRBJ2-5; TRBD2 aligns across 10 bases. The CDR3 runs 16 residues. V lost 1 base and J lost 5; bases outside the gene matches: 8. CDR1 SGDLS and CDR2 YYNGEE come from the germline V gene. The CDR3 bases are TGTGCCAGCAGCGTAAGATCAACTAGCGGGATTGAGACCCAGTACTTC. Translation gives CASSVRSTSGIETQYF.

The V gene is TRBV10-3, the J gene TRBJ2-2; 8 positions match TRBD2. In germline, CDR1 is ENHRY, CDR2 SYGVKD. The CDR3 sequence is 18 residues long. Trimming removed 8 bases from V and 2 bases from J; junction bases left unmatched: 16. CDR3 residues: CAIPSQDTSGRNTGELFF. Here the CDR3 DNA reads TGTGCCATCCCTAGTCAGGATACTAGCGGACGCAACACCGGGGAGCTGTTTTTT.

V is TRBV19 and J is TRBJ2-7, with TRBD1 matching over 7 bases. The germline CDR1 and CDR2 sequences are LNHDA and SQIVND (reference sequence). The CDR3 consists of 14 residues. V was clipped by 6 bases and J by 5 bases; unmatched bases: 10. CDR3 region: CASSPDRDSHEQYF. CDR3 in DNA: TGTGCCAGTAGCCCCGACAGGGACAGCCACGAGCAGTACTTC.

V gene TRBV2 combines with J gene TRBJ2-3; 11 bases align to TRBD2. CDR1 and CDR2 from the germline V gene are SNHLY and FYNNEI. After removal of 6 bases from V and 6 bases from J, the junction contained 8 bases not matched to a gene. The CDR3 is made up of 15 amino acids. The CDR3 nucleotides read TGTGCCAGCAGACCTACTAGCGGGAGCCGGGATACGCAGTATTTT. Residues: CASRPTSGSRDTQYF.

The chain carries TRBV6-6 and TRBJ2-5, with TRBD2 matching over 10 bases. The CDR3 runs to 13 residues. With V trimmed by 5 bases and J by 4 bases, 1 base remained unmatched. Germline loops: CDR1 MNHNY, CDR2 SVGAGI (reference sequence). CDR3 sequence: CASSLAGVETQYF. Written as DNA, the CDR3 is TGTGCCAGCAGTCTAGCGGGAGTAGAGACCCAGTACTTC.

CDR3 in DNA: TGTGCCAGCAGCTTATCTCAGGGGAACACTGAAGCTTTCTTT. Translated: CASSLSQGNTEAFF. The J gene is TRBJ1-1, the V gene TRBV7-9; a possible D gene is TRBD1 (5 bases). V dropped 2 bases and J dropped 1 base, with 8 bases sitting between them. Germline CDR1 and CDR2: SEHNR and FQNEAQ (reference sequence). CDR3 length equals 14 residues.

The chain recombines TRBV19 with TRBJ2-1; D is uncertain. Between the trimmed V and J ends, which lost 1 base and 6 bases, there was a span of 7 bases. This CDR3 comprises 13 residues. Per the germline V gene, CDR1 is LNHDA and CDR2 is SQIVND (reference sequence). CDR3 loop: CASSIGAPNEQFF. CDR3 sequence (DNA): TGTGCCAGTAGTATAGGTGCCCCCAATGAGCAGTTCTTC.

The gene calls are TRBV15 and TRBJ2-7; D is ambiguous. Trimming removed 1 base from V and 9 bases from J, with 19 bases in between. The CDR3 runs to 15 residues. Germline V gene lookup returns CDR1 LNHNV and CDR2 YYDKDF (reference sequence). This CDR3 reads CATSRVGSGIFWQYF. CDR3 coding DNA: TGTGCCACCAGCAGAGTTGGTTCGGGCATTTTCTGGCAGTACTTC.